This T cell receptor (beta chain) is from a study of blood T cells in healthy people across ages. The germline V gene has CDR1 SQVTM and CDR2 ANQGSEA. V lost 8 bases, J lost 3 bases, and 9 bases lay in between. This CDR3 has 11 amino acids. This clonotype has more than one count but fewer than ten. The antigen remains unidentified. The authors ran a second PCR of about 6 to 12 cycles using a sample-barcoded 5' primer and a J-beta primer mix. TCRdb passed the 5' RACE reads through MiXCR, listing each CDR3 protein once. This table has 1,500,000 or so distinct CDR3 sequences, approximately 59% appearing once. Study-level results: The study lacked donor CMV status, which possibly confounded expanded clonotype changes.

This receptor was identified in a young man in good health. Sequences were obtained from blood. V gene TRBV29-1 combines with J gene TRBJ2-3; no definite D call. The CDR3 DNA follows: TGCAGCTCCGAACTAACAGATACGCAGTATTTT. It specifies CSSELTDTQYF.